The entry below gives a single TCR beta chain sequence along with its context. Its cognate antigen is unknown. The data originate from a study of T cell responses to AZD1222 COVID-19 vaccine. Overall study findings and caveats: Repertoires were sampled only after the peak T cell response. Regions left unmutated in variants are reportedly the target of nearly half of spike-specific TCRs. Two AZD1222 doses significantly raised spike-specific TCR breadth and depth over controls.

The repertoire was sequenced with immunoSEQ multiplex PCR; TCRdb's copy has only in-frame clones and lacks some. The table records more than 90,000 clones, about 90% of them present only once. Between the trimmed V and J ends, which lost 1 base and 8 bases, there was a span of 11 bases. CDR1 is SGHDN, CDR2 FVKESK, per germline. The CDR3 runs 13 residues. The input for sequencing was peripheral blood, taken on day 0 of AZD1222 vaccination. The TCR sequence derives from an adult in good health. The chain is built from TRBV14 and TRBJ1-1, with TRBD1 as a possible D gene (6 bases). This CDR3 is CASSQGQVREAFF. DNA of the CDR3: TGTGCCAGCAGCCAAGGACAGGTTCGGGAAGCTTTCTTT. Based on the CDR3 plus reference TRBV14 and TRBJ1-1, the full variable domain is EAGVTQFPSHSVIEKGQTVTLRCDPISGHDNLYWYRRVMGKEIKFLLHFVKESKQDESGMPNNRFLAERTGGTYSTLKVQPAELEDSGVYFCASSQGQVREAFFGQGTRLTVV.